This passage covers 31 T cell receptor beta chains from one sample sequenced in a study of human T cells and chemical hapten exposure. TCRdb re-called the RACE reads with MiXCR, one entry per CDR3 protein. The sample yields some 340,000 distinct CDR3 sequences, around 7% seen once. Time point specified: patch test 1, 2 weeks after DPC sensitization. Documented treatment: therapeutic diphenylcyclopropenone sensitization with weekly scalp DPC. Sequenced here: whole blood, sampled in connection with sensitization to the hapten diphenylcyclopropenone (DPC). All receptors derive from a woman aged 18-35 years with alopecia areata. Some clones in this sample may be carry-over from other donors' samples.

This clonotype was detected ten times or more. V gene TRBV3-1 combines with J gene TRBJ1-6, with 8 positions matching TRBD1. Trimming removed 4 bases from V and 8 bases from J; junction bases left unmatched: 10. Looked up from germline, CDR1 is LGHDT and CDR2 is YNNKEL (reference sequence). The CDR3 covers 16 residues. CDR3: CASSPLDRAGYSPLHF. DNA for the CDR3: TGTGCCAGCAGCCCGCTGGACAGGGCCGGCTATTCACCCCTCCACTTT. The complete variable domain, with remaining parts taken from reference TRBV3-1 and TRBJ1-6, reads DTAVSQTPKYLVTQMGNDKSIKCEQNLGHDTMYWYKQDSKKFLKIMFSYNNKELIINETVPNRFSPKSPDKAHLNLHINSLELGDSAVYFCASSPLDRAGYSPLHFGNGTRLTVT.

The V call is TRBV28, the J call TRBJ1-2; 12 bases line up with TRBD1. This CDR3 region has 16 residues. Germline-derived CDR1 and CDR2 are MDHEN and SYDVKM. With V trimmed by 5 bases and J by 8 bases, 12 bases remained unmatched. CDR3 residues: CASSQSGTGGAYGYTF. DNA of the CDR3: TGTGCCAGCAGTCAATCCGGGACAGGGGGCGCGTACGGCTACACCTTC.

This clonotype was counted at least ten times. The rearrangement links TRBV12-3 or TRBV12-4 to TRBJ2-4; D remains unclear. The V and J ends lost 1 base and 5 bases respectively, with 15 bases between them. This CDR3 contains 16 residues. CDR3 sequence (DNA): TGTGCCAGCAGTTTAGTGGGGTCATCGACCGAAAACATTCAGTACTTC. As protein: CASSLVGSSTENIQYF.

In this sample, this clonotype turned up a few times. Sequence at one end of the junction differs from germline and may be a read error. The chain uses TRBV7-7 and TRBJ2-5; 10 bases are a match to TRBD2. The CDR3 is made up of 16 amino acids. In germline, CDR1 is SSHAT, CDR2 FNYEAQ (reference sequence). CDR3 nucleotide sequence: TGTGCTAGCAGCTTAGAGGAGCGGGGGGGAATAGAGACCCAGTACTTC. Protein: CASSLEERGGIETQYF.

The V call is TRBV2, the J call TRBJ2-5, with D unresolved. The germline gives CDR1 SNHLY, CDR2 FYNNEI. V lost 4 bases and J lost 2, with 8 bases in between. This CDR3 contains 13 residues. CDR3 in DNA: TGTGCCAGCAGTGCTGCCAGTCAAGAGACCCAGTACTTC. This encodes CASSAASQETQYF.

This clonotype has a count of ten or more. This chain joins TRBV18 and TRBJ2-5; 7 bases line up with TRBD1. The V gene end was trimmed by 4 bases and the J gene end by 2 bases; junction bases not matched to a gene: 7. This CDR3 region has 15 residues. Germline V gene lookup returns CDR1 KGHSH and CDR2 LQKENI. The CDR3 region is CASSLLRDSQETQYF. The CDR3 coding sequence is TGTGCCAGCTCACTACTTCGGGACAGTCAAGAGACCCAGTACTTC.

In its sample, this clonotype was seen a few times. V gene TRBV2 combines with J gene TRBJ2-3; 7 nucleotides line up with TRBD1. The CDR3 has 16 amino acids. The J segment lost 4 bases and the V segment lost 0 bases, leaving 7 bases of the junction unmatched. Germline CDR1 is SNHLY and CDR2 is FYNNEI. The CDR3 DNA reads as TGTGCCAGCAGTGAAGCGGGGGACAGCGGCGCAGATACGCAGTATTTT. Translating gives CASSEAGDSGADTQYF. Combining the CDR3 with reference TRBV2 and TRBJ2-3 gives the whole variable domain EPEVTQTPSHQVTQMGQEVILRCVPISNHLYFYWYRQILGQKVEFLVSFYNNEISEKSEIFDDQFSVERPDGSNFTLKIRSTKLEDSAMYFCASSEAGDSGADTQYFGPGTRLTVL.

This clonotype was observed at least ten times. The junction departs from the called germline gene at one end, perhaps through a read error. The V call is TRBV7-7, the J call TRBJ2-2; 11 bases map to TRBD2. Germline V gives CDR1 SSHAT, CDR2 FNYEAQ (reference sequence). This CDR3 has 20 residues. CDR3 nucleotides: TGTGCTAGCAGCTTAGCGCCGGCCACAGAGACTAGCGGGATCGGCGGGGAGCTGTTTTTT. Encoded protein: CASSLAPATETSGIGGELFF.

The rearrangement links TRBV10-3 to TRBJ2-7; D ambiguous. The CDR3 spans 12 residues. Trimming took off 5 bases at V and 7 bases at J, with 12 bases between the two ends. The germline CDR1 and CDR2 sequences are ENHRY and SYGVKD. For the CDR3, the DNA is TGTGCCATCAGTAAAATGTTGGGGGAGCAGTACTTC. Translated: CAISKMLGEQYF.

This rearrangement joins TRBV20-1 to TRBJ1-5; D is ambiguous. The CDR3 contains 14 residues. Germline CDR1 reads DFQATT; CDR2 reads SNEGSKA (reference sequence). Trimming removed 0 bases from V and 3 bases from J, with 9 bases in between. In DNA, the CDR3 is TGCAGTGCTAGAGATCAACAGTTCAATCAGCCCCAGCATTTT. It is translated as CSARDQQFNQPQHF.

V usage is TRBV12-3 or TRBV12-4 and J usage is TRBJ1-1; TRBD1 matches at 8 bases. This CDR3 spans 13 amino acids. After removal of 6 bases from V and 4 bases from J, the junction contained 4 bases not matched to a gene. CDR3 sequence (DNA): TGTGCCAGCAGAAATACAGGGGGCACTGAAGCTTTCTTT. Its protein product is CASRNTGGTEAFF.

With regard to this clonotype: A read error may explain this, as a much larger clone is one base away. This chain links TRBV12-3 or TRBV12-4 with TRBJ2-6; no firm D call. The CDR3 totals 13 residues. V was pared by 7 bases and J by 0 bases, with 4 bases between. CDR3 sequence (DNA): TGTGCCAGCACCAGCTCTGGGGCCAACGTCCTGACTTTC. Amino acids: CASTSSGANVLTF.

The chain has TRBV12-3 or TRBV12-4 and TRBJ2-7, with no clear D. The V gene lost 2 bases and the J gene lost 0 bases, with 8 bases spanning the gap. The CDR3 runs to 14 residues. The CDR3 DNA sequence: TGTGCCAGCAGTTTACAGGAGATCTCCTACGAGCAGTACTTC. Its protein is CASSLQEISYEQYF.

This clonotype has only a few counts. CDR3 sequence reads: CASSVEGGTVYEQYF. In DNA, the CDR3 is TGTGCCAGCAGCGTAGAAGGGGGGACAGTCTACGAGCAGTACTTC. The V call is TRBV9, the J call TRBJ2-7; D may be TRBD1 (7 bases). The germline gives CDR1 SGDLS, CDR2 YYNGEE. This CDR3 region has 15 residues. Deletions cut 0 bases from V and 3 bases from J, with 13 bases between.

The table lists this clonotype with a few counts. The CDR3 sequence is CSARYQGAVNTGELFF. CDR3 DNA: TGCAGTGCTAGATACCAGGGGGCGGTGAACACCGGGGAGCTGTTTTTT. This sequence joins TRBV20-1 and TRBJ2-2; 8 bases fit TRBD1. The CDR3 extends over 16 amino acids. Trimming removed 2 bases from V and 1 base from J; junction bases left unmatched: 6. CDR1 and CDR2 (germline): DFQATT, SNEGSKA (reference sequence).

In its sample, this clonotype was seen many times. This sequence joins TRBV4-3 and TRBJ2-3; tentatively, D is TRBD1 (6 bases). Germline V gives CDR1 LGHNA, CDR2 YSLEER. CDR3 length: 14 amino acids. Trimming left V 3 bases short and J 1 base short, with 8 bases between. DNA of the CDR3: TGCGCCAGCAGCCAGGGGGCCGGCACAGATACGCAGTATTTT. This gives the protein CASSQGAGTDTQYF.

This clonotype occurred a few times. The rearrangement uses TRBV12-3 or TRBV12-4 and TRBJ2-1; tentatively, D is TRBD1 (5 bases). V dropped 6 bases and J dropped 6 bases, with 12 bases sitting between them. This CDR3 has 13 amino acids. CDR3 nucleotides: TGTGCCAGCAGAACAGGTTCCGCCAATGAGCAGTTCTTC. It yields the protein CASRTGSANEQFF.

This clonotype was observed at least ten times. The V gene is TRBV3-1, the J gene TRBJ2-3; perhaps TRBD1 as D (5 bases). Trimming removed 4 bases from V and 1 base from J, with 15 bases in between. CDR3 size: 16 residues. CDR1 is LGHDT and CDR2 is YNNKEL in the germline V gene (reference sequence). CDR3 protein: CASSPLRGAGTDTQYF. The CDR3 bases are TGTGCCAGCAGCCCATTGCGTGGGGCGGGCACAGATACGCAGTATTTT.

This clonotype was found a few times. This sequence joins TRBV7-2 and TRBJ2-3, with D hard to call. The CDR3 spans 12 residues. Germline V lookup: CDR1 SGHTA, CDR2 FQGNSA. Trimming removed 3 bases at V and 7 bases at J, with 8 bases between. The CDR3 DNA reads TGTGCCAGCAGCTTTAACAGAAATACGCAGTATTTT. Translating gives CASSFNRNTQYF. The full variable domain, rest sourced from reference TRBV7-2 and TRBJ2-3, is GAGVSQSPSNKVTEKGKDVELRCDPISGHTALYWYRQSLGQGLEFLIYFQGNSAPDKSGLPSDRFSAERTGGSVSTLTIQRTQQEDSAVYLCASSFNRNTQYFGPGTRLTVL.

The chain couples TRBV11-2 to TRBJ2-5, with 10 nucleotides matching TRBD2. Per the germline V gene, CDR1 is SGHAT and CDR2 is FQNNGV. The CDR3 length is 15 residues. Trimming removed 3 bases from V and 4 bases from J; junction bases left unmatched: 5. CDR3 coding DNA: TGTGCCAGCAGCTTGGAGCGGGGGGGCCGAGAGACCCAGTACTTC. This encodes CASSLERGGRETQYF.

This clonotype was seen many times. V gene TRBV7-8 combines with J gene TRBJ2-1, with 7 bases aligning to TRBD1. V was clipped by 3 bases and J by 2 bases; unmatched bases: 1. CDR1 SGHVS and CDR2 FQNEAQ come from the germline V gene. The CDR3 totals 14 residues. In DNA form, the CDR3 reads TGTGCCAGCAGCTTGAGGGGGCCCTACAATGAGCAGTTCTTC. This codes for CASSLRGPYNEQFF.

There are a few counts of this clonotype. V gene TRBV9 combines with J gene TRBJ2-3, with 8 bases that match TRBD2. Germline CDR1 is SGDLS and CDR2 is YYNGEE. J gave up 4 bases and V 5 bases, and 15 bases lay outside the gene matches. The CDR3 length is 17 residues. The CDR3 nucleotides read TGTGCCAGCAGTTCGAATTATCGGGGGGGCCGAGCAGATACGCAGTATTTT. Its protein is CASSSNYRGGRADTQYF.

The sample holds a few counts of this clonotype. The genes are TRBV12-5 and TRBJ1-1, with D unresolved. Germline V gene data show CDR1 as LGHNT and CDR2 as FRNRAP. CDR3 size: 12 residues. Trimming shortened V by 4 bases and J by 2 bases, and 5 bases separated the two germline ends. For the CDR3, the DNA is TGTGCTAGTGGTTCCCTTAACACTGAAGCTTTCTTT. Its protein product is CASGSLNTEAFF.

This clonotype was seen many times. The chain links TRBV7-2 to TRBJ2-3; D remains ambiguous. The CDR3 contains 12 residues. V lost 5 bases and J 6 bases, leaving 9 bases between the germline ends. Germline assignment: CDR1 SGHTA and CDR2 FQGNSA. For the CDR3, the DNA is TGTGCCAGCAGCGCGGACGCTGATACGCAGTATTTT. The encoded protein is CASSADADTQYF.

The chain combines TRBV24-1 with TRBJ1-3; D is uncertain. Trimming cost V 10 bases and J 2 bases, with 11 bases left between them. The CDR3 runs to 13 residues. Germline V gene lookup returns CDR1 KGHDR and CDR2 SFDVKD. The CDR3 nucleotides read TGTGCCACGGGAGACCCGACTGGAAACACCATATATTTT. It encodes CATGDPTGNTIYF.

The CDR3 DNA follows: TGTGCCAGCAGCCCGGCCGTCGATGCGTCTGAGCAGTTCTTC. It is translated as CASSPAVDASEQFF. The chain recombines TRBV5-5 with TRBJ2-1; no firm D call. The ends were cut back, 4 bases at V and 9 bases at J, with 17 bases in the middle. The CDR3 covers 14 residues. Per the germline V gene, CDR1 is SGHKS and CDR2 is YYEKEE (reference sequence). The variable domain in full, with the rest retrieved from reference TRBV5-5 and TRBJ2-1, is DAGVTQSPTHLIKTRGQQVTLRCSPISGHKSVSWYQQVLGQGPQFIFQYYEKEERGRGNFPDRFSARQFPNYSSELNVNALLLGDSALYLCASSPAVDASEQFFGPGTRLTVL.

The chain employs TRBV20-1 and TRBJ2-7; D remains unclear. The CDR3 contains 13 residues. Germline V gives CDR1 DFQATT, CDR2 SNEGSKA (reference sequence). V was clipped by 2 bases and J by 4 bases, with 12 bases between them. The CDR3 DNA is TGCAGTGCTAGAAGGGCGCGAGAGTACGAGCAGTACTTC. Protein product: CSARRAREYEQYF.

This clonotype occurred a few times. The chain recombines TRBV7-6 with TRBJ1-1; 11 positions match TRBD1. The V gene end was trimmed by 5 bases and the J gene end by 6 bases; junction bases not matched to a gene: 14. CDR1 and CDR2 from the germline V gene are SGHVS and FNYEAQ. This CDR3 has 17 amino acids. CDR3 sequence (DNA): TGTGCCAGCAGCGCAAGGTTGGGAAGGACAGGGGGCCCTGAAGCTTTCTTT. It is translated as CASSARLGRTGGPEAFF.

This clonotype showed up just a few times. This chain links TRBV19 with TRBJ1-4; TRBD1 agrees at 8 bases. CDR3 length: 16 residues. The germline V gene encodes CDR1 LNHDA and CDR2 SQIVND (reference sequence). The V and J ends lost 5 bases and 8 bases, in that order; junction bases with no gene match: 13. As DNA, the CDR3 is TGTGCCAGTAGTGGGACACCGGGACAGGAAGTGGAAAAACTGTTTTTT. Translated, it gives CASSGTPGQEVEKLFF. The full variable domain, with the rest looked up from reference TRBV19 and TRBJ1-4, is DGGITQSPKYLFRKEGQNVTLSCEQNLNHDAMYWYRQDPGQGLRLIYYSQIVNDFQKGDIAEGYSVSREKKESFPLTVTSAQKNPTAFYLCASSGTPGQEVEKLFFGSGTQLSVL.

This clonotype appeared many times. The chain carries TRBV20-1 and TRBJ1-1, with unresolved D. This CDR3 has 14 amino acids. Trimming pared 1 base from V and 0 bases from J, leaving 9 bases between. CDR1 is DFQATT, CDR2 SNEGSKA, per germline (reference sequence). CDR3 protein: CSARVGNMNTEAFF. The CDR3 nucleotides are TGCAGTGCTAGAGTCGGGAACATGAACACTGAAGCTTTCTTT.

This clonotype has only a few counts. The rearrangement joins TRBV4-3 to TRBJ2-3; TRBD1 aligns across 8 bases. The length of the CDR3 is 15 residues. Germline loops: CDR1 LGHNA, CDR2 YSLEER. V shed 4 bases and J 2 bases; nucleotides not matched to a gene: 5. The CDR3 is CASSPYRGDTDTQYF. As DNA, the CDR3 is TGCGCCAGCAGCCCCTACAGGGGGGACACAGATACGCAGTATTTT.